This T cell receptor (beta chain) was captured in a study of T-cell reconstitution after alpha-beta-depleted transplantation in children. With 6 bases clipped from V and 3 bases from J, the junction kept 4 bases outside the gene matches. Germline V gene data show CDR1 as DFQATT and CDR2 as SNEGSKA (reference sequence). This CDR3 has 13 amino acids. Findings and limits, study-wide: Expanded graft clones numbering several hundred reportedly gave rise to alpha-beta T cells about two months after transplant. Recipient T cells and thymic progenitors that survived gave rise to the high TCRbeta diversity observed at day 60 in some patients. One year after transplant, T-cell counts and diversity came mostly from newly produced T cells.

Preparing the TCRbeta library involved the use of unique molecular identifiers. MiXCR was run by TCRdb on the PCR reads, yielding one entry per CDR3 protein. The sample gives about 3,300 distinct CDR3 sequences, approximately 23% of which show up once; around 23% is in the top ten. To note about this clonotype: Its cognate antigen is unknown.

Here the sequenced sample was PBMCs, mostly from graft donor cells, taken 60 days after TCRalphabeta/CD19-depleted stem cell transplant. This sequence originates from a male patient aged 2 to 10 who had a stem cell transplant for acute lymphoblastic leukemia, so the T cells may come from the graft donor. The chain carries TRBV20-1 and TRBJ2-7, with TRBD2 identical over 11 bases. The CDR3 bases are TGCAGTGCGAAGACTAGCGGGAACTACGAGCAGTACTTC. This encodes CSAKTSGNYEQYF.